This TCR beta chain was identified during a study of cytomegalovirus exposure and HLA in healthy donors. Study results and limitations: It was reported in a later analysis that an Asian-associated ancestry cluster showed fewer N-insertions than the 666-donor mean.

Germline V CDR1 and CDR2: SGHDT, YYEEEE. There are 12 residues in the CDR3. This clone was found once. Antigen unknown. 13 Jbeta primers and 60 Vbeta primers were used for the PCR. Libraries were prepared by immunoSEQ multiplex PCR; TCRdb keeps only in-frame clonotypes and omits some of them. The sample has approximately 180,000 clones, 85% to 90% seen once; the top ten hold approximately 2%. Sequencing was carried out using PBMCs. The gene calls are TRBV5-6 and TRBJ2-5; 7 nucleotides agree with TRBD1. The J call may be in error: the DNA end matches TRBJ2-7 better. The TCR originated in a woman younger than 30 in good health and CMV-seronegative. The CDR3 bases are TGTGCCAGCAGCTTCAGGGGGTCCGAGCAGTACTTC. Its translation: CASSFRGSEQYF.